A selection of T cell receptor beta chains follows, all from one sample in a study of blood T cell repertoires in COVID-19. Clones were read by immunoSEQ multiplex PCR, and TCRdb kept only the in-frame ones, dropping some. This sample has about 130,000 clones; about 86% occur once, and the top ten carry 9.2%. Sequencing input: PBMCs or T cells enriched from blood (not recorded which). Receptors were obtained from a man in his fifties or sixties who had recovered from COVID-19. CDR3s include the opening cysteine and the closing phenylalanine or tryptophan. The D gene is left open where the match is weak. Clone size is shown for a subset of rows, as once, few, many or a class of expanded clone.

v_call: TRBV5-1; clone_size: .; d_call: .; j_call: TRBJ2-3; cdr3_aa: CASSLRSQSGDTQYF; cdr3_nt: TGCGCCAGCAGCCTACGGTCGCAATCCGGAGATACGCAGTATTTT
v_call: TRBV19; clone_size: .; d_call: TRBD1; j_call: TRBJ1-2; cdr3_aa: CASSPQTGPTYGYTF; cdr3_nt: TGTGCCAGTAGTCCTCAGACAGGGCCTACATATGGCTACACCTTC
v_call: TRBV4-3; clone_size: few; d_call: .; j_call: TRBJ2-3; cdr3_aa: CASSQVRAGPDTQYF; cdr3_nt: TGCGCCAGCAGCCAAGTCAGGGCAGGGCCAGATACGCAGTATTTT
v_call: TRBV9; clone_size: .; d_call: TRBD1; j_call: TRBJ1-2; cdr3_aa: CASSVAQGEGYTF; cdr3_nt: TGTGCCAGCAGCGTAGCACAGGGGGAAGGCTACACCTTC
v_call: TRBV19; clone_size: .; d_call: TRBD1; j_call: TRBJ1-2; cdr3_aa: CATSRGAGADYGYTF; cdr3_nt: TGTGCCACTTCCAGGGGGGCAGGGGCGGACTATGGCTACACCTTC
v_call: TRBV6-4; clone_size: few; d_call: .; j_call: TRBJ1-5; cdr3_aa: CASSDTGSGNQPQHF; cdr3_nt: TGTGCCAGCAGTGATACAGGATCGGGCAATCAGCCCCAGCATTTT
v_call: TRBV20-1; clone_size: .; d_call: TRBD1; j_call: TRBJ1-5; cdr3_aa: CSASPQGAIQPQHF; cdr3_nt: TGCAGTGCTAGTCCACAGGGGGCAATCCAGCCCCAGCATTTT
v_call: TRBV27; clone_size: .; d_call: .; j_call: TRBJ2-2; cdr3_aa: CASSLYPPGVTGELFF; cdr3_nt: TGTGCCAGCAGTCTCTACCCCCCAGGGGTCACCGGGGAGCTGTTTTTT
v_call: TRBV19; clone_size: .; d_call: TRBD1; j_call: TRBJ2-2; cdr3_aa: CASRTDRTGDAGELFF; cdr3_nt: TGTGCCAGTAGGACGGACCGGACAGGGGACGCCGGGGAGCTGTTTTTT
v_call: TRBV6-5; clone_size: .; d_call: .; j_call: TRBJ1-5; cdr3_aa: CASSYEGRQPQHF; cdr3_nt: TGTGCCAGCAGTTACGAGGGCCGACAGCCCCAGCATTTT
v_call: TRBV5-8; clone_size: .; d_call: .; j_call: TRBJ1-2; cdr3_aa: CASSLAAGAGYGYTF; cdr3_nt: TGTGCCAGCAGCTTGGCGGCAGGGGCCGGCTATGGCTACACCTTC
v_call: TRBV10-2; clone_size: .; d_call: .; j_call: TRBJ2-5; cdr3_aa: CASAHGGETQYF; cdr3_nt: TGCGCCAGCGCCCACGGGGGAGAGACCCAGTACTTC
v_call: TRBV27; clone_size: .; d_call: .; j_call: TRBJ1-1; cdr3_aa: CASSLFVATEAFF; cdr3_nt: TGTGCCAGCAGTTTATTTGTGGCCACTGAAGCTTTCTTT
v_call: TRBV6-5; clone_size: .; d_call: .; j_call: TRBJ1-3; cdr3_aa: CASSYGGSSGNTIYF; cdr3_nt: TGTGCCAGCAGTTACGGGGGCAGCTCTGGAAACACCATATATTTT
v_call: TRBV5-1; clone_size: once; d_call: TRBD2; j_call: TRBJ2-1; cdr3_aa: CASSQITGTKDEQFF; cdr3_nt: TGCGCCAGCAGCCAGATTACCGGGACTAAGGATGAGCAGTTCTTC
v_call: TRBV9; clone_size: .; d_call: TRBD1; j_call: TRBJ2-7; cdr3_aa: CASSVSGTESYEQYF; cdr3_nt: TGTGCCAGCAGCGTATCCGGGACAGAGTCCTACGAGCAGTACTTC
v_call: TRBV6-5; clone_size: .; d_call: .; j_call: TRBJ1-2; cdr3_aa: CASRSWRDGYTF; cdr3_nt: TGTGCCAGCCGTAGCTGGAGGGATGGCTACACCTTC
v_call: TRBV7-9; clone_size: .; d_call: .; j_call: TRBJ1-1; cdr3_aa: CASSKGYMNTEAFF; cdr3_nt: TGTGCCAGCAGCAAGGGGTATATGAACACTGAAGCTTTCTTT